These T cell receptor beta chains were read from a single sample in a study of shared clonotypes between healthy human individuals. The table came from immunoSEQ multiplex PCR; TCRdb's copy has only in-frame clones and leaves some out. The table lists roughly 1.5 million clones, roughly 98% of them singletons, with roughly 0.4% in the top ten. Sample: naive CD4+ T cells sorted from blood. These receptors all come from a man aged 30 to 39 in good health. Both conserved end residues are part of each CDR3.

CDR3: CASSAFKGWTVRPYEQYF
V: TRBV6-1

CDR3: CASHPPPGQGYSYEQYF
V: TRBV28

CDR3: CASSEQGSGNTIYF
V: TRBV2

CDR3: CASSATSGRGGDTQYF
V: TRBV9

CDR3: CASSSGQGKLFF
V: TRBV7-7

CDR3: CATSTIGSGANVLTF
V: TRBV15

CDR3: CASSSLEPTGVEQYF
V: TRBV7-9

CDR3: CASSPRILADEAGSEKLFF
V: TRBV18

CDR3: CASSVDSQETQYF
V: TRBV9

CDR3: CASSDLTASGNTIYF
V: TRBV2

CDR3: CASSLFSRGSSTDTQYF
V: TRBV7-6

CDR3: CAIRAERTGGFNEQFF
V: TRBV10-3

CDR3: CASTNTDRAGANVLTF
V: TRBV27

CDR3: CASSQDGRSSYEQYF
V: TRBV14

CDR3: CASGPENRGRETQYF
V: TRBV2

CDR3: CASSLGGTANTEAFF
V: TRBV5-4

CDR3: CASSPRAGSRNTGELFF
V: TRBV11-2

CDR3: CASSLVSDRGRDTQYF
V: TRBV11-1

CDR3: CASSATRTAEKLFF
V: TRBV9

CDR3: CASSQFATTGGYTF
V: TRBV14

CDR3: CASSPRTLGNQPQHF
V: TRBV7-1

CDR3: CASSWHTRGGSYEQYF
V: TRBV5-4

CDR3: CASSRLFGQGNMNTEAFF
V: TRBV7-9

CDR3: CASSWGSQVPPSGNTIYF
V: TRBV5-4

CDR3: CASSLVNEQFF
V: TRBV7-2

CDR3: CASSLDRVSVEQYF
V: TRBV5-4

CDR3: CAWSVVHSDQPQHF
V: TRBV30

CDR3: CASSYGQGNTQYF
V: TRBV6-5

CDR3: CASSLGEENEQFF
V: TRBV11-3

CDR3: CASSLVGTSIHEQFF
V: TRBV7-2

CDR3: CASSQARDGGIQYF
V: TRBV14

CDR3: CASSDFYGDYNEQFF
V: TRBV6-4

CDR3: CASREDRSDGYTF
V: TRBV5-1

CDR3: CASRRRTNGGETQYF
V: TRBV2

CDR3: CASSYNYGYTF
V: TRBV28

CDR3: CSVSLSGMPSYNEQFF
V: TRBV29-1

CDR3: CASSGLAGVYNEQFF
V: TRBV10-2